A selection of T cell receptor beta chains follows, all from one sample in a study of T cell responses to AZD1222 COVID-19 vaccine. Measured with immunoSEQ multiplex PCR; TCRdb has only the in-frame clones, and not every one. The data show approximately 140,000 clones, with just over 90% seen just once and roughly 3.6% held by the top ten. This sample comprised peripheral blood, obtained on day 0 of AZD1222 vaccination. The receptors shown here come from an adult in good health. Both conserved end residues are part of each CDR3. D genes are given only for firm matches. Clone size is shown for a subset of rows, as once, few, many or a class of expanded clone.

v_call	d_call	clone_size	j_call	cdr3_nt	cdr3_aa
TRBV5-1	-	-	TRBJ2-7	TGCGCCAGCAGCTTGGATCTTCAGGGTTTATCCTACGAGCAGTACTTC	CASSLDLQGLSYEQYF
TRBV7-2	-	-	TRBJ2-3	TGTGCCAGCAGCTTACATTCTACTCGAGGAGATACGCAGTATTTT	CASSLHSTRGDTQYF
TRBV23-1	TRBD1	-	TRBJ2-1	TGCGCCAGCAGTCAATCCAGCTCGGTAGCGGACAGGGGGTGTGAAAGGCAGTTCTTC	CASSQSSSVADRGCERQFF
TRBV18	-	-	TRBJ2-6	TGTGCCAGCTCACCACCTTCAGCCGGGGCCAACGTCCTGACTTTC	CASSPPSAGANVLTF
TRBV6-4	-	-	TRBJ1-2	TGTGCCAGCAGTGCTGGGATGCGGGCCAGAGGCGGCTACACCTTC	CASSAGMRARGGYTF
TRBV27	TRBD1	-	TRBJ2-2	TGTGCCAGCAGTAGCGACAGGGGAAACACCGGGGAGCTGTTTTTT	CASSSDRGNTGELFF
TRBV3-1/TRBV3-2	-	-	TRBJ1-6	TGTGCCAGCAGCCAAGAAGTATCAAGCGGTAGTAATTCACCCCTCCACTTT	CASSQEVSSGSNSPLHF
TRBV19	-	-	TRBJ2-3	TGTGCCAGTAGTATAGACACCCCGGCAGATACGCAGTATTTT	CASSIDTPADTQYF
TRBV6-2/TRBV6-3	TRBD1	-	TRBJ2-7	TGTGCCAGCAGTGGCCGCAGGGGGACCTACGAGCAGTACTTC	CASSGRRGTYEQYF
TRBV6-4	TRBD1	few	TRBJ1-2	TGTGCCAGCAAAGGGACAGGAGGTTCTCAGGGCTATGGCTACACCTTC	CASKGTGGSQGYGYTF
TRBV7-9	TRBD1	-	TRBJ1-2	TGTGCCAGCGGCATTTTTGACAGGGTGGATGGCTACACCTTC	CASGIFDRVDGYTF
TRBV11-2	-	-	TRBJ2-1	TGTGCCAGCAGCCCAAACCCTAGTGAGTATGAGCAGTTCTTC	CASSPNPSEYEQFF
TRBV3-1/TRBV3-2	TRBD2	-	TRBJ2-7	TGTGCCAGCAGCCGACTACCCACCGTGGGACTAGCTGGCTCCGAGCAGTACTTC	CASSRLPTVGLAGSEQYF
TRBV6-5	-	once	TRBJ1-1	TGTGCCAGCAATTTGCGAAGTAGGACTGAAGCTTTCTTT	CASNLRSRTEAFF
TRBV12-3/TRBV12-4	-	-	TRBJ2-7	TGTGCCAGCAGTTTCCTACCGTACGAGCAGTACTTC	CASSFLPYEQYF
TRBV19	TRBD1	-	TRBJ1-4	TGTGCCAGTAGCAACACAGGGGTTAATGAAAAACTGTTTTTT	CASSNTGVNEKLFF
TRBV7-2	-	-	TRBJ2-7	TGTGCCAGCAGCTTACGTCCCAGCTCCTACGAGCAGTACTTC	CASSLRPSSYEQYF
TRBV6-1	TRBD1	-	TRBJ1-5	TGTGCCAGCAGTGACAGGGGGGGCCAAGGGCCCCAGCATTTT	CASSDRGGQGPQHF
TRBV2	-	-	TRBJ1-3	TGTGCCAGCAGTGAAGCGGCAGGGAGGGCTACGGGGGGAAACACCATATATTTT	CASSEAAGRATGGNTIYF
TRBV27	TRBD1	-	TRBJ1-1	TGTGCCAGCAGTTCATTTCAGGGGGCGGGTACTGAAGCTTTCTTT	CASSSFQGAGTEAFF
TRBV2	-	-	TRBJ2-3	TGTGCCAGCGGTATGGATCAGCCTGGCACAGATACGCAGTATTTT	CASGMDQPGTDTQYF
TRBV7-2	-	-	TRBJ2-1	TGTGCCAGCAGCTTTACTGGTTGGAATGAGCAGTTCTTC	CASSFTGWNEQFF
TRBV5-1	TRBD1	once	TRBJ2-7	TGCGCCAGCAGCCGCGGACAGGGGACATTCCACGAGCAGTACTTC	CASSRGQGTFHEQYF
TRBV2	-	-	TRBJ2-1	TGTGCCAGCAGTGAGTCGGGCGTCGATGAGCAGTTCTTC	CASSESGVDEQFF
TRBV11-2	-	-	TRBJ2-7	TGTGCCAGCAGCTTAGAACGCGGGGGCCAGTTCTACGAGCAGTACTTC	CASSLERGGQFYEQYF
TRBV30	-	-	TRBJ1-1	TGTGCCTGGAGTGTACTGGGCACTGAAGCTTTCTTT	CAWSVLGTEAFF
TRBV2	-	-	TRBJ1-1	TGTGCCAGCTCCCGGGACAAAACTGAAGCTTTCTTT	CASSRDKTEAFF
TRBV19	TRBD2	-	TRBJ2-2	TGTGCCAGTAGTATCAGGGCGGGAGGGAACACCGGGGAGCTGTTTTTT	CASSIRAGGNTGELFF
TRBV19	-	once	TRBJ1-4	TGTGCCAGTAGTATTCAGGACCGCCAGGTTAATGAAAAACTGTTTTTT	CASSIQDRQVNEKLFF
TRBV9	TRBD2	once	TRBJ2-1	TGTGCCAGCAGCCCCCTTGCGGGACTAGCGGCCTACAATGAGCAGTTCTTC	CASSPLAGLAAYNEQFF
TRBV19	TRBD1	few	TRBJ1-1	TGTGCCATTCGTAAGACAGGGACGACGACTGAAGCTTTCTTT	CAIRKTGTTTEAFF
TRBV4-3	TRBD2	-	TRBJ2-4	TGCGCCAGCAGCGGCTTGGCGGGAGGTATTTACATTCAGTACTTC	CASSGLAGGIYIQYF
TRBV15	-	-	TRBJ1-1	TGTGCCACCAGCAGAGATCTTACGCTGAACACTGAAGCTTTCTTT	CATSRDLTLNTEAFF
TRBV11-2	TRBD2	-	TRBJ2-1	TGTGCCAGCACGCCCGGGACTAGCGGGGGATCCTACGAGGGGCAGTTCTTC	CASTPGTSGGSYEGQFF
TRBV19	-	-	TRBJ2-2	TGTGCCAGTAGTATGGGCCGGGGACAGAACACCGGGGAGCTGTTTTTT	CASSMGRGQNTGELFF
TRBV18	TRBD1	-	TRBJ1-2	TGTGCCAGCTCACCCGGACAGGGGGGCTATGGCTACACCTTC	CASSPGQGGYGYTF
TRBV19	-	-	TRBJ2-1	TGTGCCAGTAGTATTAGAACGGGACACTCATACAATGAGCAGTTCTTC	CASSIRTGHSYNEQFF
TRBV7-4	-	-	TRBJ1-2	TGTGCCAGCAGCTTTCTTGGCTACACCTTC	CASSFLGYTF
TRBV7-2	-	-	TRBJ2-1	TGTGCCGCAGGGCCCACAAGTAATGAGCAGTTCTTC	CAAGPTSNEQFF
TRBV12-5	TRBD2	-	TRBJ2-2	TGTGCTAGTGGTTTGGTCCCGGGACTAGCGGGCCAGGTAACCGGGGAGCTGTTTTTT	CASGLVPGLAGQVTGELFF
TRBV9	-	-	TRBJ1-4	TGTGCCAGCAGTAAGGGAGGGGCCTTTAATGAAAAACTGTTTTTT	CASSKGGAFNEKLFF
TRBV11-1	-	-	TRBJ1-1	TGTGCCAGCAGCTTAACTGACCGCGTCTACACTGAAGCTTTCTTT	CASSLTDRVYTEAFF
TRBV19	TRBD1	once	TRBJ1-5	TGTGCCAGTAATGGTTCAGGGGGCTATCAGCCCCAGCATTTT	CASNGSGGYQPQHF
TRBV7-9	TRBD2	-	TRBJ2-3	TGTGCCAGCAGCGCTCCGGGACTAGCGGATCTCATGGGAGATACGCAGTATTTT	CASSAPGLADLMGDTQYF
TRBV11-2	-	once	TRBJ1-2	TGTGCCAGCAGCCGGAGCGGCGGGGAGAGGGTTGGCTACACCTTC	CASSRSGGERVGYTF
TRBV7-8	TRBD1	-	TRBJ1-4	TGTGCCAGCAGCTTAGACAGGGGTCGGGAAAAACTGTTTTTT	CASSLDRGREKLFF